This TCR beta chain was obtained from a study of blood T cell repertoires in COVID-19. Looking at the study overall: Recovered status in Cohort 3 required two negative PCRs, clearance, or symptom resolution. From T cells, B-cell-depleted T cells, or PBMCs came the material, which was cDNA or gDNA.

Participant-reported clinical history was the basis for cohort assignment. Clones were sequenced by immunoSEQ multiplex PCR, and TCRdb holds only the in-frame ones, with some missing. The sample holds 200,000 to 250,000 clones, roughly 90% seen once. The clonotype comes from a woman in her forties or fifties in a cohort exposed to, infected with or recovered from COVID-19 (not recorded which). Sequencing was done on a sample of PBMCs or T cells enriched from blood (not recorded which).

DNA for the CDR3: TGTGCCAGCAGCCACCGCTACGGTCTTTACAATGAGCAGTTCTTC. It yields the protein CASSHRYGLYNEQFF. The chain carries TRBV14 and TRBJ2-1, with D unresolved. Trimming removed 3 bases from V and 4 bases from J, with 13 bases in between. The CDR3 contains 15 residues. Per the germline V gene, CDR1 is SGHDN and CDR2 is FVKESK.